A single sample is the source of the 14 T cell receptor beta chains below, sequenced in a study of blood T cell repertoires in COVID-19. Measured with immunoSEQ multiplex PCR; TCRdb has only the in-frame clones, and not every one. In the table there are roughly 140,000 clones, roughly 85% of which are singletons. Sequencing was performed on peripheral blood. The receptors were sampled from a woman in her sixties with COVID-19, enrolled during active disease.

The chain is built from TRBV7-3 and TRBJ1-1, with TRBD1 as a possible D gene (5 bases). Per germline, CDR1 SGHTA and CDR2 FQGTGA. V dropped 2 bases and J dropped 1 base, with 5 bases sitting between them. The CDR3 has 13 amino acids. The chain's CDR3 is CASSLDRNTEAFF. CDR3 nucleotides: TGTGCCAGCAGCTTAGACAGGAACACTGAAGCTTTCTTT.

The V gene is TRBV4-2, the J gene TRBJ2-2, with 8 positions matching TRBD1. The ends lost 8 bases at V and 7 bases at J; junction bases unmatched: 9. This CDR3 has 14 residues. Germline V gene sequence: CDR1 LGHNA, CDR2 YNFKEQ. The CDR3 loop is CASGFRGLNGELFF. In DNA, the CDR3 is TGTGCCAGCGGTTTCAGGGGGCTGAACGGGGAGCTGTTTTTT.

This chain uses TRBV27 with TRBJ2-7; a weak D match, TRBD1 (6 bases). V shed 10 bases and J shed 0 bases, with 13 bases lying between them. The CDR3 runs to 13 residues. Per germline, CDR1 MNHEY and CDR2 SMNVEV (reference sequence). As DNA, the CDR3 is TGTGCCACCTCCGGACAGTCCTCCTACGAGCAGTACTTC. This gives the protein CATSGQSSYEQYF.

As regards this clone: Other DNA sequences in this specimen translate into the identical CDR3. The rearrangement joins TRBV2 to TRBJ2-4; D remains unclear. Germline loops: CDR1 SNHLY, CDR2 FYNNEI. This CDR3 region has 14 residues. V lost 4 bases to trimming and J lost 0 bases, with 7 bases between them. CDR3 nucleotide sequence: TGTGCCAGCAGTGCCCCAGAAGCCAAAAACATTCAGTACTTC. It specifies CASSAPEAKNIQYF.

The CDR3 protein is CASGGQGNTGELFF. Here the CDR3 DNA reads TGCGCCAGCGGAGGACAGGGCAACACCGGGGAGCTGTTTTTT. J is TRBJ2-2 and V is TRBV5-1; 8 nucleotides line up with TRBD1. This CDR3 is built from 14 residues. Germline loops: CDR1 SGHRS, CDR2 YFSETQ. The V and J ends lost 7 bases and 2 bases, in that order; junction bases with no gene match: 4.

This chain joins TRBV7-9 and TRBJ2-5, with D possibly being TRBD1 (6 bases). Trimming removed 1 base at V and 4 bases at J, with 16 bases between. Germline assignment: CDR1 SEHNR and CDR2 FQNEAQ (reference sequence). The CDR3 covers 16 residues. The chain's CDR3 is CASSLGGGPFIETQYF. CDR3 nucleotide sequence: TGTGCCAGCAGCTTAGGAGGGGGTCCCTTCATAGAGACCCAGTACTTC.

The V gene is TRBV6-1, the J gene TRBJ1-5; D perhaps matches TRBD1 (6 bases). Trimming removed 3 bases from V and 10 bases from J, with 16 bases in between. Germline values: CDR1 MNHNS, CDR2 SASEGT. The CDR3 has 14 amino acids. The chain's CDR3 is CASSDLSDRLPQHF. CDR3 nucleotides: TGTGCCAGCAGTGACCTTTCAGACAGGCTCCCCCAGCATTTT.

CDR3 loop: CASSVQGSDTQYF. The CDR3 DNA reads as TGTGCCAGCAGCGTTCAGGGCTCAGATACGCAGTATTTT. The genes are TRBV7-3 and TRBJ2-3; possible D gene TRBD1, 5 bases. The ends were cut back, 5 bases at V and 4 bases at J, with 10 bases in the middle. The CDR3 sequence is 13 residues long. The germline V gene has CDR1 SGHTA and CDR2 FQGTGA. Looking up the rest from reference TRBV7-3 and TRBJ2-3 gives the full variable domain: GAGVSQTPSNKVTEKGKYVELRCDPISGHTALYWYRQSLGQGPEFLIYFQGTGAADDSGLPNDRFFAVRPEGSVSTLKIQRTERGDSAVYLCASSVQGSDTQYFGPGTRLTVL.

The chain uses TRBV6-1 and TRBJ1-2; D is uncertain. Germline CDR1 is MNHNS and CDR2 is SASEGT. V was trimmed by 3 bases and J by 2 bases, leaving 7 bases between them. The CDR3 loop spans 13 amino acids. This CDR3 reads CASSEAGNYGYTF. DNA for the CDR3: TGTGCCAGCAGTGAGGCAGGAAACTATGGCTACACCTTC.

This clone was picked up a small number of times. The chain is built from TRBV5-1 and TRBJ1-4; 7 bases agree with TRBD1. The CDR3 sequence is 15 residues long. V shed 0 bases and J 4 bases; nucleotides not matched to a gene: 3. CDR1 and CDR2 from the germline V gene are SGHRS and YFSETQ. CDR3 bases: TGCGCCAGCAGCTTGGAAGGGGGCTATAATGAAAAACTGTTTTTT. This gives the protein CASSLEGGYNEKLFF.

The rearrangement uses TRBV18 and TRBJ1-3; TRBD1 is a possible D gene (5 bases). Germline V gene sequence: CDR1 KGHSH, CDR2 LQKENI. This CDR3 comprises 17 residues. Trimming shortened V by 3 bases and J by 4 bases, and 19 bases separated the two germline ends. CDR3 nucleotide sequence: TGTGCCAGCTCACCCCCCAGGGCCGGGTTCGGGGGAAACACCATATATTTT. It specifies CASSPPRAGFGGNTIYF.

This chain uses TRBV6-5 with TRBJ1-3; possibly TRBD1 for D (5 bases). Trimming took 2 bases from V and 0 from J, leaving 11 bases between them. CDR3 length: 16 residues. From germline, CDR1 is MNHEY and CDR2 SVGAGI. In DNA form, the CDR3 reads TGTGCCAGCAGTTACGGCAGGGCAGCCTCTGGAAACACCATATATTTT. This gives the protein CASSYGRAASGNTIYF.

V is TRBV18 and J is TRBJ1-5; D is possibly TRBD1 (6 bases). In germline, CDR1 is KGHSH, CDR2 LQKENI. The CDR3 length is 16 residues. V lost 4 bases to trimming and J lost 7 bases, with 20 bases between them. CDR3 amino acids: CASSLTQGSNWQPQHF. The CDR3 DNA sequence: TGTGCCAGCTCACTGACACAGGGATCGAATTGGCAGCCCCAGCATTTT.

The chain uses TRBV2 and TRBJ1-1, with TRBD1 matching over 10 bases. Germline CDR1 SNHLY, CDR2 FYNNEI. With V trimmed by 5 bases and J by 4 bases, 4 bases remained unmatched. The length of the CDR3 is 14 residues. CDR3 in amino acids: CASSRQGAATEAFF. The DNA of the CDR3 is TGTGCCAGCAGTCGACAGGGGGCGGCCACTGAAGCTTTCTTT.